This TCR beta chain is drawn from a study of CD8+CD57+ T cells in acquired aplastic anemia. The length of the CDR3 is 15 residues. The germline gives CDR1 WSHSY, CDR2 SAAADI. In regard to this clonotype: Being one base from a much bigger clone, this may be a read error.

The study profiled TCR beta VDJ and CDR3 using genomic DNA as template. TCRdb analysed the reads with MiXCR anew, one entry per CDR3 protein. The sample contains fewer than 250,000 distinct CDR3 sequences, less than 65% of which appear only once. Sequences were obtained from sorted CD4+, CD8+, or CD8+CD57+ T cells (not recorded which) from PBMCs. The V call is TRBV10-2, the J call TRBJ2-7, with D tentatively TRBD1 (6 bases). This receptor was identified in a human donor in good health, serving as a control. The CDR3 DNA is TGTGCCAGCAGCGACGGGGCAGGGGTCTCCTACGAGCAGTACTTC. This sequence encodes CASSDGAGVSYEQYF.